The text below deals with one T cell receptor beta chain. Method: immunoSEQ multiplex PCR; TCRdb's copy keeps in-frame clones and lacks some. The ten top clones account for about 3.4%, within a sample of around 30,000 clones. The sample is drawn from a study of T cells in women clearing cervical HPV infection. Study-wide background: For cases, blood was sampled a median approximately 150 days after lesion detection, interquartile range roughly 80 to 200 days.

This receptor was identified in a woman between 18 and 75 years old with a cervical HPV16 infection that either progressed to CIN3+ or cleared (not recorded which). The sequencing sample was made of blood buffy coat.

Partial CDR3 DNA: TGTGCCAGTGCTACAGCAGTCAATCAGCCC. As protein: CASATAVNQP. The full-length CDR3 reads as CASATAVNQPQHF. J is TRBJ1-5 and V is TRBV19; D ambiguous. The read terminates 3 residues ahead of where the CDR3 ends, so the germline J gene completes it. Germline-derived CDR1 and CDR2 are LNHDA and SQIVND (reference sequence). V was cut by 8 bases and J by 3 bases, with 11 bases left in between. This CDR3 has 13 amino acids.